Sequencing of this T cell receptor (beta chain) was carried out in a study of response to subunit inactivated influenza vaccine. In TCRdb, the RT-PCR reads were re-called with MiXCR into one record per CDR3 protein. The sample carries roughly 700,000 distinct CDR3 sequences, about 14% recorded once. Germline V gene data show CDR1 as KGHDR and CDR2 as SFDVKD. V gave up 4 bases and J gave up 4 bases; unmatched junction bases: 2. The CDR3 totals 16 residues. Many counts were recorded for this clonotype. Here the sequenced sample was PBMCs from blood, taken 14 to 15 days before vaccination. The V and J genes are TRBV24-1 and TRBJ2-1, with TRBD2 matching 14 bases. The receptor comes from a man aged 45-65 years who received an inactivated influenza vaccine. DNA of the CDR3: TGTGCCACCAGTGACCGGACTAGCGGGAGGTACAATGAGCAGTTCTTC. Amino acids: CATSDRTSGRYNEQFF.